Presented here are 18 T cell receptor beta chains from one specimen sequenced in a study of blood T cell repertoires in COVID-19. The table came from immunoSEQ multiplex PCR; TCRdb's copy has only in-frame clones and leaves some out. Of approximately 250,000 clones listed, around nine tenths were seen once; the top ten hold approximately 10%. Material for sequencing was peripheral blood. The receptors originated from a middle-aged man with active or convalescent COVID-19.

The rearrangement joins TRBV19 to TRBJ1-2; TRBD1 might be the D (6 bases). CDR3 length equals 15 residues. Germline CDR1 and CDR2: LNHDA and SQIVND (reference sequence). Trimming cost V 6 bases and J 4 bases, with 18 bases left between them. CDR3 sequence reads: CASRLGWTDAYGYTF. CDR3 DNA: TGTGCCAGTAGATTGGGGTGGACAGACGCCTATGGCTACACCTTC.

This clone was seen a few times. This chain links TRBV4-1 with TRBJ1-1; a possible D gene is TRBD1 (5 bases). There are 18 residues in the CDR3. Germline loops: CDR1 MGHRA, CDR2 YSYEKL. V was pared by 3 bases and J by 2 bases, with 22 bases between. The CDR3 loop reads CASSHPAAAGGINTEAFF. The CDR3 region has the DNA TGCGCCAGCAGCCACCCGGCCGCGGCGGGGGGTATAAACACTGAAGCTTTCTTT.

The genes are TRBV19 and TRBJ1-1, with D possibly being TRBD1 (6 bases). Trimming shortened V by 3 bases and J by 1 base, and 15 bases separated the two germline ends. Germline V gene lookup returns CDR1 LNHDA and CDR2 SQIVND (reference sequence). The CDR3 length is 16 residues. CDR3 protein: CASSIPGQLRNTEAFF. DNA of the CDR3: TGTGCCAGTAGTATTCCGGGACAACTTAGGAACACTGAAGCTTTCTTT.

In this sample, this clone turned up a few times. The chain is built from TRBV7-9 and TRBJ1-5; D is uncertain. CDR1 is SEHNR and CDR2 is FQNEAQ in the germline V gene (reference sequence). V lost 1 base to trimming and J lost 5 bases, with 6 bases between them. CDR3 length: 13 amino acids. The CDR3 region is CASSLGPDQPQHF. The CDR3 DNA sequence: TGTGCCAGCAGCTTAGGCCCGGATCAGCCCCAGCATTTT.

The V call is TRBV7-3, the J call TRBJ2-3, with D unclear. V was trimmed by 5 bases and J by 0 bases, leaving 9 bases between them. Germline CDR1 SGHTA, CDR2 FQGTGA. The CDR3 sequence is 14 residues long. CDR3: CASSPLGSTDTQYF. The CDR3, as DNA: TGTGCCAGCAGCCCCCTGGGCAGCACAGATACGCAGTATTTT.

Here the CDR3 DNA reads TGTGCCAGCGGCCAGGGGGGACTCCTAAGTTACGAGCAGTACTTC. This encodes CASGQGGLLSYEQYF. The rearrangement uses TRBV6-5 and TRBJ2-7; D may be TRBD1 (7 bases). Trimming left V 8 bases short and J 4 bases short, with 21 bases between. Germline loops: CDR1 MNHEY, CDR2 SVGAGI. This CDR3 region has 15 residues.

The rearrangement uses TRBV4-1 and TRBJ2-5, with D possibly matching TRBD1 (5 bases). This CDR3 region has 14 residues. V dropped 5 bases and J dropped 1 base, with 11 bases sitting between them. Germline V gene lookup returns CDR1 MGHRA and CDR2 YSYEKL. The CDR3 region has the DNA TGCGCCAGCAGCTCAGACAGCTTCCAAGAGACCCAGTACTTC. It encodes CASSSDSFQETQYF.

This clone was seen once. The rearrangement links TRBV3-1 (or the pseudogene TRBV3-2) to TRBJ1-1, with TRBD1 identical over 9 bases. Trimming at V came to 4 bases and at J to 0 bases, leaving 12 bases not matched to a gene. In germline, CDR1 is LGHDT, CDR2 YNNKEL (reference sequence). This CDR3 comprises 18 residues. The CDR3 DNA reads as TGTGCCAGCAGCCGAGAATACGGGACAGGGATCGTGAACACTGAAGCTTTCTTT. Its protein product is CASSREYGTGIVNTEAFF.

The J gene is TRBJ2-4, the V gene TRBV6-1; the D is unclear. The CDR3 is made up of 16 amino acids. Trimming removed 2 bases from V and 0 bases from J, with 11 bases in between. From germline, CDR1 is MNHNS and CDR2 SASEGT. The CDR3 sequence: CASSEMNSIAKNIQYF. As DNA, the CDR3 is TGTGCCAGCAGTGAAATGAACTCGATAGCCAAAAACATTCAGTACTTC.

CDR3 in amino acids: CASSLEAGSGGYTF. The CDR3 region has the DNA TGTGCCAGCAGTTTAGAGGCGGGTTCTGGTGGCTACACCTTC. V usage is TRBV27 and J usage is TRBJ1-2; D not resolved. Germline lookup yields CDR1 MNHEY and CDR2 SMNVEV (reference sequence). This CDR3 has 14 amino acids. Trimming removed 2 bases from V and 7 bases from J, with 14 bases in between.

This clone was seen repeatedly, ten times or more. CDR3 in amino acids: CASSPSSVTGTDEQYF. The CDR3 bases are TGTGCCAGCAGCCCCTCCTCGGTGACAGGGACCGACGAGCAGTACTTC. The chain links TRBV9 to TRBJ2-7; 7 positions match TRBD1. CDR1 and CDR2 (germline): SGDLS, YYNGEE. Trimming took 4 bases from V and 5 from J; bases not matched to a gene: 15. This CDR3 region has 16 residues. Full variable domain (remainder filled in from reference TRBV9 and TRBJ2-7): DSGVTQTPKHLITATGQRVTLRCSPRSGDLSVYWYQQSLDQGLQFLIQYYNGEERAKGNILERFSAQQFPDLHSELNLSSLELGDSALYFCASSPSSVTGTDEQYFGPGTRLTVT.

Turning to this clone: A junction end diverges from the germline sequence, so it may reflect a read error. The chain joins TRBV13 to TRBJ1-1, with D possibly matching TRBD1 (5 bases). Germline assignment: CDR1 PRHDT and CDR2 FYEKMQ (reference sequence). The CDR3 runs to 17 residues. The CDR3 nucleotides are TGTGCCTGCAGCTCTCACCTACGGGAGTCCGGGGGCACTGAAGCTTTCTTT. Protein: CACSSHLRESGGTEAFF.

V usage is TRBV10-3 and J usage is TRBJ2-7, with TRBD2 identical over 10 bases. Germline assignment: CDR1 ENHRY and CDR2 SYGVKD. V lost 5 bases and J lost 6; bases outside the gene matches: 7. The CDR3 is made up of 14 amino acids. CDR3 sequence reads: CAISLAGAEGEQYF. The CDR3 DNA is TGTGCCATCAGTCTAGCGGGGGCCGAGGGCGAGCAGTACTTC.

This chain links TRBV6-2 or TRBV6-3 with TRBJ1-5, with a possible D match to TRBD1 (6 bases). The CDR3 spans 14 residues. CDR1 MNHEY and CDR2 SVGEGT come from the germline V gene. V gave up 6 bases and J gave up 4 bases, with 13 bases separating them. The CDR3, as DNA: TGTGCCAGCAGCCGGGACAATCGTAATCAGCCCCAGCATTTT. Its translation: CASSRDNRNQPQHF.

This sequence joins TRBV30 and TRBJ2-1; no firm D call. The germline V gene encodes CDR1 GTSNPN and CDR2 SVGIG (reference sequence). This CDR3 is 15 amino acids long. V was trimmed by 0 bases and J by 5 bases, leaving 14 bases between them. CDR3 sequence: CAWSVFSHRHNEQFF. The CDR3 DNA reads as TGTGCCTGGAGTGTTTTTAGCCACCGCCACAATGAGCAGTTCTTC. Full variable domain (rest looked up from reference TRBV30 and TRBJ2-1): SQTIHQWPATLVQPVGSPLSLECTVEGTSNPNLYWYRQAAGRGLQLLFYSVGIGQISSEVPQNLSASRPQDRQFILSSKKLLLSDSGFYLCAWSVFSHRHNEQFFGPGTRLTVL.

V and J are TRBV12-5 and TRBJ2-7, with D tentatively TRBD1 (6 bases). The V gene lost 1 base and the J gene lost 10 bases, with 11 bases spanning the gap. The germline gives CDR1 LGHNT, CDR2 FRNRAP. The CDR3 loop spans 12 amino acids. CDR3 DNA: TGTGCTAGTGGTTTGGACAGGGCGAGACAGTACTTC. It yields the protein CASGLDRARQYF.

This chain links TRBV28 with TRBJ2-7; weak D call: TRBD2 (6 bases). The germline V and J ends were trimmed by 5 bases and 6 bases, with 11 bases remaining between them. This CDR3 contains 12 residues. From germline, CDR1 is MDHEN and CDR2 SYDVKM. The CDR3 region has the DNA TGTGCCAGCAGTCGGCCCGGGGGCGAGCAGTACTTC. Translating it yields CASSRPGGEQYF.

This chain connects TRBV27 to TRBJ2-1; TRBD2 matches at 8 bases. V gave up 3 bases and J gave up 5 bases; unmatched junction bases: 6. The CDR3 length is 15 residues. Per germline, CDR1 MNHEY and CDR2 SMNVEV (reference sequence). CDR3 DNA sequence: TGTGCCAGCAGTTTCCTCGGGAGGGCGGACAATGAGCAGTTCTTC. The encoded protein is CASSFLGRADNEQFF.